This T cell receptor (beta chain) was sequenced for a study of response to subunit inactivated influenza vaccine. Study-wide results and caveats: That few new T cells are recruited by each seasonal influenza vaccination was the authors' suggestion.

Each CDR3 protein is one row after TCRdb ran MiXCR on the RT-PCR reads. The sample records 650,000 to 800,000 distinct CDR3 sequences, around 13% being singletons. V trimming: 5 bases; J trimming: 8 bases; junction bases outside the gene matches: 14. Germline V gene data show CDR1 as SGHTA and CDR2 as FQGNSA. The CDR3 covers 15 residues. This clonotype was found a few times. Antigen: not known. This clonotype originated in a man between 50 and 59 years old who received an inactivated influenza vaccine. Sequencing was performed on PBMCs from blood, taken around 14 days before vaccination. V and J are TRBV7-2 and TRBJ1-2, with 7 bases fitting TRBD1. For the CDR3, the DNA is TGTGCCAGCAGCCTGCAATATGAAACAGGGGCCGGCTACACCTTC. Amino acids: CASSLQYETGAGYTF.